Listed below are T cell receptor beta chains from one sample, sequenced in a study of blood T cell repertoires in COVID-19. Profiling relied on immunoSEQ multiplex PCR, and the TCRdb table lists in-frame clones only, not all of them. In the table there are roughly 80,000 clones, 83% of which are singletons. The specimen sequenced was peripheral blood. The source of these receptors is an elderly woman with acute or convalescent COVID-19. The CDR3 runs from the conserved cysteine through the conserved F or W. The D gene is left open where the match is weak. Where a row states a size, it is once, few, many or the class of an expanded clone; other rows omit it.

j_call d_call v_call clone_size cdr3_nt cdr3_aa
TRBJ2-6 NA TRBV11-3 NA TGTGCCAGCAGCTTAGGGCCCTCTGGGGCCAACGTCCTGACTTTC CASSLGPSGANVLTF
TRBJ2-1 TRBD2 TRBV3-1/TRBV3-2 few TGTGCCAGCAGCCCAACGACTAGCGGAGAGCAGTTCTTC CASSPTTSGEQFF
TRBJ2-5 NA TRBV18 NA TGTGCCAGCTCACCCTCGACAGGTCGAGAGACCCAGTACTTC CASSPSTGRETQYF
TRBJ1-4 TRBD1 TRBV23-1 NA TGCGCCAGCAGCGATGGACAGGGGGCAAATGAAAAACTGTTTTTT CASSDGQGANEKLFF
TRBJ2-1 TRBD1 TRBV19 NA TGTGCCAGTAGGCGGACAGGGGATCGGAATGAGCAGTTCTTC CASRRTGDRNEQFF
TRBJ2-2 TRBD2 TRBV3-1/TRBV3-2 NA TGTGCCAGCAGCCTGACTAGCGGGAGGTCCAGGACCGGGGAGCTGTTTTTT CASSLTSGRSRTGELFF
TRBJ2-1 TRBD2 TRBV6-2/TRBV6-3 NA TGTGCCAGCAGTTACCCCGGACTAGCGGGAGAGGAGCAGTTCTTC CASSYPGLAGEEQFF
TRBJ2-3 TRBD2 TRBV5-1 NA TGCGCCAGCAGCCCGGGTTCTAGCGGAAGCACAGATACGCAGTATTTT CASSPGSSGSTDTQYF
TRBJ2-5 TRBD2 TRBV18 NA TGTGCCAGCTCACCGCCGGGACTACAACAAGAGACCCAGTACTTC CASSPPGLQQETQYF
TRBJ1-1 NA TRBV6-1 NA TGTGCCAGCAGTGAACATAGGAACACTGAAGCTTTCTTT CASSEHRNTEAFF
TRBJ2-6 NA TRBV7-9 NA TGTGCCAGCAGCTTTCGGGGTAATGGGGCCAACGTCCTGACTTTC CASSFRGNGANVLTF
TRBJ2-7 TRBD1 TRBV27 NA TGTGCCAGCAGTCCTGAGGGGACAGGGGGCCGCGAGCAGTACTTC CASSPEGTGGREQYF
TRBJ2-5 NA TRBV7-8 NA TGTGCCAGCAGCCCCACTAGGAGTCAGCAGACCCAGTACTTC CASSPTRSQQTQYF
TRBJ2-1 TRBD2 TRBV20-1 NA TGCAGTGCTAGTGTTCCTAGCGGGAGCTCCTACAATGAGCAGTTCTTC CSASVPSGSSYNEQFF
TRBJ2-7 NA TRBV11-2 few TGTGCCAGCAGCCTGGAGATGAGCGGGCCCTACGAGCAGTACTTC CASSLEMSGPYEQYF
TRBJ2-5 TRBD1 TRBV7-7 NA TGTGCTAGCAGCTCTTCCCTCAGTACAGGGGGGACCCAGTACTTC CASSSSLSTGGTQYF
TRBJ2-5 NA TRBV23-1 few TGCGCCAGCAGTCAATCGAAAGCACAAGAGACCCAGTACTTC CASSQSKAQETQYF
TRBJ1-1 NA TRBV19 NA TGTGCCAGTAGTATAGGGCCAGGGCCGGGCACTGAAGCTTTCTTT CASSIGPGPGTEAFF
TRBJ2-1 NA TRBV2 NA TGTGCCAGCAGGGAGGGGGCTGGGGAGCAGTTCTTC CASREGAGEQFF
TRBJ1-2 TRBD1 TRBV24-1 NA TGTGCCAACCGGGGACAGGGGGTCGATGGCTACACCTTC CANRGQGVDGYTF
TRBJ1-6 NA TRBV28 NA TGTGCCAGCAGTGCCAGGGGAAGAGGGAATTCACCCCTCCACTTT CASSARGRGNSPLHF
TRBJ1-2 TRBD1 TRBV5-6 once TGTGCCAGCAGCTGGGACAGGGTCGACTATGGCTACACCTTC CASSWDRVDYGYTF
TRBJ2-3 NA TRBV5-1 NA TGCGCCAGCAGCATCCCGACAGGGACTGAGACAGATACGCAGTATTTT CASSIPTGTETDTQYF
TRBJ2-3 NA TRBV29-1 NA TGCAGCGTTGAGATAGCTCGAGATACGCAGTATTTT CSVEIARDTQYF
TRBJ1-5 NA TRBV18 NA TGTGCCAGCTCACCCCGACAGGCCAATCAGCCCCAGCATTTT CASSPRQANQPQHF
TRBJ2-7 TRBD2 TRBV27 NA TGTGCCAGCAGTTTATCACTAGCGGGGATATACGAGCAGTACTTC CASSLSLAGIYEQYF
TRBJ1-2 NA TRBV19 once TGTGCCAGTAGTGTTACAGTCGGCTATGGCTACACCTTC CASSVTVGYGYTF
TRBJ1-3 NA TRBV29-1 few TGCAGCGTTGAAGATCTAATAAGCTCTGGAAACACCATATATTTT CSVEDLISSGNTIYF
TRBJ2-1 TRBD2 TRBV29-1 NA TGCAGCGCTCGACTAGCTACCTACAATGAGCAGTTCTTC CSARLATYNEQFF
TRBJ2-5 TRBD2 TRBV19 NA TGTGCCAGTAATCGGGGGGGAGGAGAGACCCAGTACTTC CASNRGGGETQYF
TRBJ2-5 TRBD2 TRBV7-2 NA TGTGCCAGCAGCTTAGCGCGGACTAGTCCAAAGACCCAGTACTTC CASSLARTSPKTQYF
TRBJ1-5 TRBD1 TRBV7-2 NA TGTGCCAGCAGCCTGACAGGGACGGATCAGCCCCAGCATTTT CASSLTGTDQPQHF